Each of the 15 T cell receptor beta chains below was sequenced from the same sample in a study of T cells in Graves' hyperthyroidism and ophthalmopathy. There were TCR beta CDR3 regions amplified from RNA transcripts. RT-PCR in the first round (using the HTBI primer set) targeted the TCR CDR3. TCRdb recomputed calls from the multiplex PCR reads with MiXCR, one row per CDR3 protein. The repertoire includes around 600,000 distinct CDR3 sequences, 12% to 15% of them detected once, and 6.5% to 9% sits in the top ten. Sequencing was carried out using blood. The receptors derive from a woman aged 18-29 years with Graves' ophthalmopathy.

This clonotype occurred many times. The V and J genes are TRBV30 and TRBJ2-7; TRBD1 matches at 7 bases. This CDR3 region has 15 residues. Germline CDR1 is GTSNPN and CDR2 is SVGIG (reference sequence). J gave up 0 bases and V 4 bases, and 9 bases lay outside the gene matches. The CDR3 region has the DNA TGTGCCTGGAAACGACAGGGCCCCCCCTCCTACGAGCAGTACTTC. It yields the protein CAWKRQGPPSYEQYF.

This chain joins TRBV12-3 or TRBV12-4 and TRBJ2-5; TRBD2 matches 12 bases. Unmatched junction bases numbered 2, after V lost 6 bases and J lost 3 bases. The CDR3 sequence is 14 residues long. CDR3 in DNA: TGTGCCAGCAGCGGACTAGCGGGAAAAGAGACCCAGTACTTC. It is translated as CASSGLAGKETQYF.

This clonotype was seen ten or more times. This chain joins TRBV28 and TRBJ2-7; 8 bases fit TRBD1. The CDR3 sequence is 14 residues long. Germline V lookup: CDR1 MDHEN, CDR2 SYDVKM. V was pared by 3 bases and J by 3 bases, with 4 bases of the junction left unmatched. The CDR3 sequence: CASSFTGGRYEQYF. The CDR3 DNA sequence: TGTGCCAGCAGTTTCACAGGGGGTCGCTACGAGCAGTACTTC. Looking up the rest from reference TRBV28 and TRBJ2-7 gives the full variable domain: DVKVTQSSRYLVKRTGEKVFLECVQDMDHENMFWYRQDPGLGLRLIYFSYDVKMKEKGDIPEGYSVSREKKERFSLILESASTNQTSMYLCASSFTGGRYEQYFGPGTRLTVT.

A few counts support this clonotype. The CDR3 protein is CASSLDTFTDTQYF. As DNA, the CDR3 is TGTGCCAGCAGCTTAGACACCTTCACAGATACGCAGTATTTT. This chain links TRBV7-9 with TRBJ2-3; D ambiguous. CDR1 and CDR2 from the germline V gene are SEHNR and FQNEAQ (reference sequence). Trimming removed 1 base at V and 2 bases at J, with 7 bases between. CDR3 length: 14 amino acids. Using reference TRBV7-9 and TRBJ2-3 for the parts outside the CDR3, the full variable domain is DTGVSQNPRHKITKRGQNVTFRCDPISEHNRLYWYRQTLGQGPEFLTYFQNEAQLEKSRLLSDRFSAERPKGSFSTLEIQRTEQGDSAMYLCASSLDTFTDTQYFGPGTRLTVL.

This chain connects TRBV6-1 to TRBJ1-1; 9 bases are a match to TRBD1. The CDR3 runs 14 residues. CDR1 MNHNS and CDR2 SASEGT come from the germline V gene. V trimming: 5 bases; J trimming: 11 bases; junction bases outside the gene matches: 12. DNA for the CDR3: TGTGCCAGCAGTCCTCGGGACAGGGTAGGCAGGGCTTTCTTT. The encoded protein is CASSPRDRVGRAFF.

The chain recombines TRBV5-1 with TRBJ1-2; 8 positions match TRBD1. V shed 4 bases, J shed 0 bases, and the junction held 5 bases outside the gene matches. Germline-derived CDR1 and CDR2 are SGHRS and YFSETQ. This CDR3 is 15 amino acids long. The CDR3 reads CASSVGDRSNYGYTF. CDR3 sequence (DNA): TGCGCCAGCAGCGTCGGGGACAGGTCTAACTATGGCTACACCTTC.

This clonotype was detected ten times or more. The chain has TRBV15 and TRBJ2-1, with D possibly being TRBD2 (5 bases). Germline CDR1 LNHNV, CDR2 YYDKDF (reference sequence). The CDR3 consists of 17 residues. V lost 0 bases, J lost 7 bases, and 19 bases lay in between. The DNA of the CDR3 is TGTGCCACCAGCAGAGATCGAGGCGGGTTCAAGTCGAATGAGCAGTTCTTC. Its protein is CATSRDRGGFKSNEQFF.

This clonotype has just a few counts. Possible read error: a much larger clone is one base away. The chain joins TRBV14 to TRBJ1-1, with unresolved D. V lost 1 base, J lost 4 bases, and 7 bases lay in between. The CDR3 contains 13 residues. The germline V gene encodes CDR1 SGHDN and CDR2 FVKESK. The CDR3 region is CASSQGVFTEAFF. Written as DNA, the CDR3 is TGTGCCAGCAGCCAAGGGGTTTTCACTGAAGCTTTCTTT.

The CDR3 DNA is TGCGCCAGCAGCTCCTGGACAGGGTTTGAAGAGACCCAGTACTTC. It translates to CASSSWTGFEETQYF. The genes are TRBV5-1 and TRBJ2-5; 8 positions agree with TRBD1. The CDR3 loop spans 15 amino acids. With V trimmed by 3 bases and J by 3 bases, 7 bases remained unmatched. The germline CDR1 and CDR2 sequences are SGHRS and YFSETQ.

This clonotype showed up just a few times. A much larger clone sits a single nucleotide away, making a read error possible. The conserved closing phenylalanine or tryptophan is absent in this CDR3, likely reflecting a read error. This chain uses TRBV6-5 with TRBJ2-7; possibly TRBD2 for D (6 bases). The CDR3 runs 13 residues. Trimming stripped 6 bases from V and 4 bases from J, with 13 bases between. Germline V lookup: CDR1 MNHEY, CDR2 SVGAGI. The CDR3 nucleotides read TGTGCCAGCAGCTTAGCGGTACTATACGAGCAGTACCTC. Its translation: CASSLAVLYEQYL.

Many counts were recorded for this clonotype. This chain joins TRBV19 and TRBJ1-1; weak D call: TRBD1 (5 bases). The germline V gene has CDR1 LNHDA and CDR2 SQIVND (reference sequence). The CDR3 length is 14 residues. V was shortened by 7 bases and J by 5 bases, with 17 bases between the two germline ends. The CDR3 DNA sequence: TGTGCCAGTACTCCGGGCGGGGGGGAGACTGAAGCTTTCTTT. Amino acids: CASTPGGGETEAFF.

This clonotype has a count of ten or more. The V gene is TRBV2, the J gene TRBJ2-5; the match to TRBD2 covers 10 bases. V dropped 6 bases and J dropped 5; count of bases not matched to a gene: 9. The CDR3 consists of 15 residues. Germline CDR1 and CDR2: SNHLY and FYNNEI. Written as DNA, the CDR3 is TGTGCCAGCAGCGTGACTAGCGGGCGGGTGGAGACCCAGTACTTC. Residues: CASSVTSGRVETQYF.

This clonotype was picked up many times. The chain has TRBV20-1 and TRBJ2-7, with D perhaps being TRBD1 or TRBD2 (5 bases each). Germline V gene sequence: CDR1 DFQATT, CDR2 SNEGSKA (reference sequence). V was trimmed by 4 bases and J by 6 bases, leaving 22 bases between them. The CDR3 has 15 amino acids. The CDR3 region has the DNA TGCAGTGCTACCGGGGCAGGGACGGAGAATTTCGAGCAGTACTTC. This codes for CSATGAGTENFEQYF.

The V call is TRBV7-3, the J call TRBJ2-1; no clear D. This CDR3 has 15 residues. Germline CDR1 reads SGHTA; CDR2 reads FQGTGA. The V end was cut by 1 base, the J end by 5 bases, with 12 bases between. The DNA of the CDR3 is TGTGCCAGCAGCTTAAGCCGTGGCGGCCACAATGAGCAGTTCTTC. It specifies CASSLSRGGHNEQFF.

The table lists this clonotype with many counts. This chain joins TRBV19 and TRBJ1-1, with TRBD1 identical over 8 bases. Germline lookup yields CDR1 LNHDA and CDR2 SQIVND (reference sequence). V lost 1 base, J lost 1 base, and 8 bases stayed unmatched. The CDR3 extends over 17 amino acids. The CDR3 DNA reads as TGTGCCAGTAGTATAGGGCCGCATCAGGGGGCGAACACTGAAGCTTTCTTT. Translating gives CASSIGPHQGANTEAFF.